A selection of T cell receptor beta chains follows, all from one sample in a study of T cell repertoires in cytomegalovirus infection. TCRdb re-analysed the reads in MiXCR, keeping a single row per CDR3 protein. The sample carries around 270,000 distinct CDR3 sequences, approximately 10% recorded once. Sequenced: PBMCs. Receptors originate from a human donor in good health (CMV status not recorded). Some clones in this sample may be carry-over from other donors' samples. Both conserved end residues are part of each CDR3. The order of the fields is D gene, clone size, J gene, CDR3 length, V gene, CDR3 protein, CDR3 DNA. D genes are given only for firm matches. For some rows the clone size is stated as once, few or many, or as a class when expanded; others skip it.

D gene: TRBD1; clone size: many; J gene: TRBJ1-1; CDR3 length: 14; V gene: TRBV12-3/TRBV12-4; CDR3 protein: CASSFTGGRTEAFF; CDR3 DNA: TGTGCCAGCAGTTTTACAGGGGGCAGAACTGAAGCTTTCTTT
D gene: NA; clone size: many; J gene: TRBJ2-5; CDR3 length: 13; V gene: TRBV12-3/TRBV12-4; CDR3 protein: CASTPRTAEAQYF; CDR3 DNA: TGTGCCAGCACGCCAAGGACAGCGGAGGCCCAGTACTTC
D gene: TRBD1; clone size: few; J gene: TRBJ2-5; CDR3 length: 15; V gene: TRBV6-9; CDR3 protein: CANPIDRVREETQYF; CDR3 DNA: TGTGCCAACCCGATTGACAGGGTTCGGGAAGAGACCCAGTACTTC
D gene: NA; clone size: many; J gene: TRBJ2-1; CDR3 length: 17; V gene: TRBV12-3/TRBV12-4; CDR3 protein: CASSLESRVRSYNEQFF; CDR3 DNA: TGTGCCAGCAGTTTAGAGTCCCGGGTGAGGTCTTACAATGAGCAGTTCTTC
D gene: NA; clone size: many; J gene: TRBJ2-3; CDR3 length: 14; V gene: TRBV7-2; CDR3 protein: CASSSSVYTDTQYF; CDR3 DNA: TGTGCCAGCAGCTCGAGCGTGTACACAGATACGCAGTATTTT
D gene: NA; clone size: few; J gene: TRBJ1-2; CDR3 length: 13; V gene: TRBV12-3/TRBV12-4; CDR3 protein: CASSLNRVAGYTF; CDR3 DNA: TGTGCCAGCAGTTTAAACAGGGTCGCTGGCTACACCTTC
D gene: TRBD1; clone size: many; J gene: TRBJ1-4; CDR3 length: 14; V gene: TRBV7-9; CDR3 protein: CASSPRQGGEKLFF; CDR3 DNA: TGTGCCAGCAGCCCAAGACAGGGTGGTGAAAAACTGTTTTTT
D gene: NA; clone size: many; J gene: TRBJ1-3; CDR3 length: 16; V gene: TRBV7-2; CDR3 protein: CASSLAPGVGGNTIYF; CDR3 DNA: TGTGCCAGCAGCTTAGCTCCAGGGGTCGGTGGAAACACCATATATTTT
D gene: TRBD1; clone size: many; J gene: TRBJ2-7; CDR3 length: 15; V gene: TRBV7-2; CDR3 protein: CASSYTGQGSNEQYF; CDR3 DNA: TGTGCCAGCAGCTATACGGGACAGGGGAGTAACGAGCAGTACTTC
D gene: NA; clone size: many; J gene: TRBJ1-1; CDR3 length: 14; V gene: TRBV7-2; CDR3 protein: CASSLDGGGTEAFF; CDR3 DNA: TGTGCCAGCAGCTTAGATGGGGGGGGGACTGAAGCTTTCTTT
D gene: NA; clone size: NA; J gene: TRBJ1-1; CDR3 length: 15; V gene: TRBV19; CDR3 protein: CASTEYVAAAAEAFF; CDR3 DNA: TGTGCCAGTACCGAATATGTCGCGGCGGCAGCGGAAGCTTTCTTT
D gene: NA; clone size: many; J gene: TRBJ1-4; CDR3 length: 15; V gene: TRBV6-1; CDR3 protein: CASSEHQATNEKLFF; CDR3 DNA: TGTGCCAGCAGTGAACACCAGGCAACTAATGAAAAACTGTTTTTT
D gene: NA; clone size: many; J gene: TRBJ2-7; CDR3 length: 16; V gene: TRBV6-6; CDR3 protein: CASSSSPRSNSYEQYF; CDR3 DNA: TGTGCCAGCAGTTCGTCCCCCCGCAGTAACTCCTACGAGCAGTACTTC
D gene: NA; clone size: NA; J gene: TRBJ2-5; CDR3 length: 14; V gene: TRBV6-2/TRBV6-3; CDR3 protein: CASSYAGAAETQYF; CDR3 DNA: TGTGCCAGCAGTTATGCGGGGGCGGCTGAGACCCAGTACTTC